This T cell receptor beta chain was documented in a study of shared clonotypes between healthy human individuals. Study background: The cohort comprised a couple of women and a few men. Their ages spanned 18 to 49 years.

TCRdb's copy holds only in-frame clones and misses some; the assay was immunoSEQ multiplex PCR. The sample lists about 480,000 clones, around 74% seen once, with 10% to 15% in the top ten. The ends lost 0 bases at V and 4 bases at J; junction bases unmatched: 7. The CDR3 length is 16 residues. The V gene's germline CDR1 is KGHSH and CDR2 LQKENI. The TCR originated in a woman between 40 and 50 years old in good health. Some clones in this sample may be carry-over from other donors' samples. The sequenced material came from PBMCs. The chain combines TRBV18 with TRBJ2-5, with 8 bases lining up with TRBD1. CDR3 bases: TGTGCCAGCTCACCACCGGTCTCAGGGGGCGGAGAGACCCAGTACTTC. Protein product: CASSPPVSGGGETQYF. Complete variable domain (other parts from reference TRBV18 and TRBJ2-5): NAGVMQNPRHLVRRRGQEARLRCSPMKGHSHVYWYRQLPEEGLKFMVYLQKENIIDESGMPKERFSAEFPKEGPSILRIQQVVRGDSAAYFCASSPPVSGGGETQYFGPGTRLLVL.